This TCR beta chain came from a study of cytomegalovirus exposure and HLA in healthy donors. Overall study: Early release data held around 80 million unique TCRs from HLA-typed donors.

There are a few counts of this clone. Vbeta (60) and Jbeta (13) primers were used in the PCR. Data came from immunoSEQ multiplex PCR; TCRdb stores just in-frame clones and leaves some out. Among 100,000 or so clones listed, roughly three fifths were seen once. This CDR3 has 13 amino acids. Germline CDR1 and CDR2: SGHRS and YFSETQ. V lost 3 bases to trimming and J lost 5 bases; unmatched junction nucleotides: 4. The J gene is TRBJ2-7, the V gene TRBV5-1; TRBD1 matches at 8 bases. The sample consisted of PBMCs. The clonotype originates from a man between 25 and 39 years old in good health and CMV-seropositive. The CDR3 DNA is TGCGCCAGCAGCTGGACAGGGTTGGACGAGCAGTACTTC. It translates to CASSWTGLDEQYF. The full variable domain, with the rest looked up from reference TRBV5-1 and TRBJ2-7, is KAGVTQTPRYLIKTRGQQVTLSCSPISGHRSVSWYQQTPGQGLQFLFEYFSETQRNKGNFPGRFSGRQFSNSRSEMNVSTLELGDSALYLCASSWTGLDEQYFGPGTRLTVT.